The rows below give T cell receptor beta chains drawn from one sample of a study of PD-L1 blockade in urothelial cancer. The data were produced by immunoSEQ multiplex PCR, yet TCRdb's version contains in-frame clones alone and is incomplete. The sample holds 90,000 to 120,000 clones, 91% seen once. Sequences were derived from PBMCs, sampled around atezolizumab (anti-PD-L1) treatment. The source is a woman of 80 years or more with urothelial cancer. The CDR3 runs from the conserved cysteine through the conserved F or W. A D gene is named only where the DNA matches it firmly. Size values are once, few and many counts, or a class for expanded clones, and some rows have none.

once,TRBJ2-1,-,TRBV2,TGTGCCAGCAATTCTCTAGCGATCGGCGAGCAGTTCTTC,CASNSLAIGEQFF
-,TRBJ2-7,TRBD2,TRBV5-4,TGTGCCAGCAGCCCTATTAGCGGGAGCCCCCACGAGCAGTACTTC,CASSPISGSPHEQYF
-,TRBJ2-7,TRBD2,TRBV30,TGTGCCTGGGGCGGACTAGCGGGAGGCGAGCAGTACTTC,CAWGGLAGGEQYF
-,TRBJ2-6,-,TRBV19,TGTGCCAGTAGGATCACAGGCCCTGGGGCCAACGTCCTGACTTTC,CASRITGPGANVLTF
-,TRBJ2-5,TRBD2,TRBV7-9,TGTGCCAGCAGCCTAGCGGGAGGGTACCAAGAGACCCAGTACTTC,CASSLAGGYQETQYF
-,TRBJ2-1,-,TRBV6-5,TGTGCCAGCAGGTCCGACAGGACGCCCTACAATGAGCAGTTCTTC,CASRSDRTPYNEQFF
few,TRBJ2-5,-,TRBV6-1,TGTGCCAGCAGTGAAGCCCACCTATCGTTACCACCTCAGGGGACCCAGTACTTC,CASSEAHLSLPPQGTQYF
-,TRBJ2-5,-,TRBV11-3,TGTGCCAGCAGCTTGAGGGTCCCAGAGACCCAGTACTTC,CASSLRVPETQYF
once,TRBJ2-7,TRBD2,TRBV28,TGTGCCAGCAGCAACGGACTAGCGGGAACCCACGAGCAGTACTTC,CASSNGLAGTHEQYF
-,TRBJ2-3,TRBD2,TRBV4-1,TGCGCCAGCAGCCAATTACCGGGGACTAGCGGGAGCCCTACGCAGTATTTT,CASSQLPGTSGSPTQYF
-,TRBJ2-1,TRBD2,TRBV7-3,TGTGCCAGCAGCCAAAGGGACTACTACAATGAGCAGTTCTTC,CASSQRDYYNEQFF
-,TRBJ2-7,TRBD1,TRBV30,TGTGCCTGGGGGACAGGTAGCTACGAGCAGTACTTC,CAWGTGSYEQYF
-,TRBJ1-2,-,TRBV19,TGTGCCAGTATCGAGGCCGGGTCCGGTTATGGCTACACCTTC,CASIEAGSGYGYTF
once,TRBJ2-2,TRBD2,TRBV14,TGTGCCAGCAGCCGCGCGGGAGGGCCGCGCACCGGGGAGCTGTTTTTT,CASSRAGGPRTGELFF
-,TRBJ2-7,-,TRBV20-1,TGCAGTGTTGTAGCTGGGGAGCAGTACTTC,CSVVAGEQYF
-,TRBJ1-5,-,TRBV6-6,TGTGCCAGCAGACCAGACAGTCAGCCCCAGCATTTT,CASRPDSQPQHF
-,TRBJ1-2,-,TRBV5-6,TGTGCCAGCAGCAGACGGGAAAACTATGGCTACACCTTC,CASSRRENYGYTF
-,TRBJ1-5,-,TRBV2,TGTGCCAGCAGTGAAGGGGGAGGGGGTCAGCCCCAGCATTTT,CASSEGGGGQPQHF
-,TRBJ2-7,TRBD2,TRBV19,TGTGCCAGTCTTGGGGTAGCGGCGGGAGGCTACGAGCAGTACTTC,CASLGVAAGGYEQYF
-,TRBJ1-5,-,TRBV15,TGTGCCACCAGCAGAGATCGCCTAGACAATCAGCCCCAGCATTTT,CATSRDRLDNQPQHF
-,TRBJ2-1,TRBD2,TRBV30,TGTGCCTGGAGTGTACTTCTAGCGGGAGTAGGTGAGCAGTTCTTC,CAWSVLLAGVGEQFF
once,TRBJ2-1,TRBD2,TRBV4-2,TGTGCCAGCAGCCAAGACGTGGGGGGGGACTACAATGAGCAGTTCTTC,CASSQDVGGDYNEQFF
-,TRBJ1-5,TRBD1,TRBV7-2,TGTGCCAGCAGTTGGGACAGAAGGCAGCCCCAGCATTTT,CASSWDRRQPQHF
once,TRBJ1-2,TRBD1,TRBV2,TGTGCCAGCCTCTCCGACAGGGACTATGGCTACACCTTC,CASLSDRDYGYTF
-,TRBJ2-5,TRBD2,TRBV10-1,TGCGCCAGCAGTGAGGAGACTAGCGGGAGTAGGGAGACCCAGTACTTC,CASSEETSGSRETQYF
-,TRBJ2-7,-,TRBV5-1,TGCGCCAGCAGCCCCGCCTACGAGCAGTACTTC,CASSPAYEQYF
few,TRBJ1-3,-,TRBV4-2,TGTGCCAGCAGCCAAGATCTGAGCGGGACCTCTGGAAACACCATATATTTT,CASSQDLSGTSGNTIYF
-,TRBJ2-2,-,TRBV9,TGTGCCAGCAGCGTAGCCGGGGATAACACCGGGGAGCTGTTTTTT,CASSVAGDNTGELFF
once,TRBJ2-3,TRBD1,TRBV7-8,TGTGCCAGCAGCTTAGACAGGGGAAGAGATACGCAGTATTTT,CASSLDRGRDTQYF